This is a list of T cell receptor beta chains from one sample in a study. TCRdb called the RT-PCR reads again in MiXCR, with one record for every CDR3 protein. The table lists almost 700,000 distinct CDR3 sequences, approximately 15% of them singletons. The material sequenced was memory CD4+ T cells from blood. These TCRs come from a female donor in good health, serving as a healthy control. Both conserved end residues are part of each CDR3.

V gene	J gene	CDR3 protein
TRBV29-1	TRBJ2-1	CSAQGDYNEQFF
TRBV3-1	TRBJ2-2	CASSPLGGELFF
TRBV25-1	TRBJ2-3	CASSDPAGGTDTQYF
TRBV12-5	TRBJ2-1	CASGLAAFTGSHNEQFF
TRBV30	TRBJ2-5	CAWTGTTKTQYF
TRBV27	TRBJ2-4	CASSSDGAGEAKNIQYF
TRBV5-1	TRBJ2-1	CASSLDFAGGPYNEQFF
TRBV4-3	TRBJ2-7	CASSQDRGRVVGSSYEQYF
TRBV7-8	TRBJ2-7	CASSQGRVHEQYF
TRBV4-2	TRBJ2-1	CASSQEQGMTEQFF
TRBV12-3/TRBV12-4	TRBJ1-4	CASNLQGAGEKLFF
TRBV20-1	TRBJ2-2	CSARPQNTGELFF
TRBV2	TRBJ1-1	CASRRGDGENTEAFF
TRBV24-1	TRBJ2-2	CATSDPGSPNTGELFF
TRBV20-1	TRBJ1-3	CSAGGDGPSSSGNTIYF
TRBV12-3/TRBV12-4	TRBJ1-1	CASSFGQERTEAFF
TRBV27	TRBJ2-5	CATGIWGQETQYF
TRBV6-1	TRBJ2-1	CASDGRDSSYNEQFF
TRBV7-9	TRBJ2-3	CASSLGSRSDTQYF
TRBV7-2	TRBJ2-3	CASSPRERGGTDTQYF
TRBV7-6	TRBJ1-1	CASSLMAGRLDTEAFF
TRBV12-3/TRBV12-4	TRBJ2-2	CASTRTANTGELFF
TRBV7-9	TRBJ1-1	CASSLLSSHTEAFF
TRBV20-1	TRBJ1-2	CSAVGLAGYGYTF
TRBV9	TRBJ1-4	CASSPQPANEKLFF
TRBV7-3	TRBJ2-5	CASSWTGGRETQYF
TRBV6-5	TRBJ1-4	CASSPGIFDEKLFF
TRBV6-5	TRBJ2-1	CASSYRGAHNEQFF
TRBV12-3/TRBV12-4	TRBJ1-2	CASSYSAQGRSGYTF
TRBV12-3/TRBV12-4	TRBJ1-1	CASRGGTRGVNTEAFF
TRBV25-1	TRBJ2-7	CASRVGTGEQYF
TRBV6-5	TRBJ1-2	CASSRQVEFLYGYTF
TRBV20-1	TRBJ2-7	CSATGLDYYEQYF
TRBV7-2	TRBJ1-1	CASSDRVYTEAFF
TRBV4-2	TRBJ2-3	CASSQGGTIGTDTQYF
TRBV28	TRBJ2-1	CASSLIGQGPHEQFF
TRBV19	TRBJ2-3	CASSDNRGSTDTQYF
TRBV6-1	TRBJ2-1	CASSEGLLNEQFF
TRBV20-1	TRBJ2-7	CSALGEGPYEQYF
TRBV5-1	TRBJ1-1	CASSFTKGDTEAFF
TRBV7-2	TRBJ2-1	CASSLLQGFDMDEQFF
TRBV5-4	TRBJ1-1	CASSLGKGGVGTEAFF
TRBV5-1	TRBJ2-2	CASSFLQTNTGKLFF
TRBV7-2	TRBJ1-2	CASSLDNSIGYTF
TRBV7-3	TRBJ2-7	CASSSNAHTEQYF
TRBV6-5	TRBJ2-1	CASSYSSGRAMRYEQFF
TRBV28	TRBJ1-2	CASSSDRGSYTF
TRBV2	TRBJ2-7	CASNYRVGNEQYF
TRBV7-2	TRBJ1-2	CASRPGQANYGYTF
TRBV20-1	TRBJ2-1	CSALERGGPRVDEQFF
TRBV7-9	TRBJ2-7	CASSLLTTYEQYF
TRBV3-1	TRBJ1-1	CASSPGTGGSAEAFF
TRBV20-1	TRBJ1-1	CSANSITEAFF
TRBV27	TRBJ1-2	CASSSQGFNGYTF
TRBV5-1	TRBJ1-5	CASSLTGQGEQPQHF
TRBV7-2	TRBJ2-5	CASSSEGTGIWETQYF
TRBV5-1	TRBJ2-6	CASSVEGPGANVLTF
TRBV20-1	TRBJ2-5	CSAEPGTATQETQYF